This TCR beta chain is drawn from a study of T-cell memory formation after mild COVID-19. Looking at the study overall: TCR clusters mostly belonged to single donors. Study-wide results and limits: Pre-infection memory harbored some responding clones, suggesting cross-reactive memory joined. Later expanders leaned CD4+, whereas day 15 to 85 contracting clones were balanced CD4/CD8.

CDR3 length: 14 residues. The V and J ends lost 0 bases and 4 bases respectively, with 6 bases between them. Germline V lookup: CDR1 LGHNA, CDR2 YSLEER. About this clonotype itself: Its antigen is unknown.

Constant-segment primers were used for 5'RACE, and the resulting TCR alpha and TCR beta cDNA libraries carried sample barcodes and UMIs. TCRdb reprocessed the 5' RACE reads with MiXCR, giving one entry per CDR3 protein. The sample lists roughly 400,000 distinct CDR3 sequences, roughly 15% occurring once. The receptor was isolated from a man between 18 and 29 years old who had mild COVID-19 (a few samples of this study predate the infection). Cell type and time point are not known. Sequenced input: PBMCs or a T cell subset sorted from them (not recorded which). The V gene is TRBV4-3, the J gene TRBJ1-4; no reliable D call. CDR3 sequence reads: CASSQDSYNEKLFF. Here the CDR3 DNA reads TGCGCCAGCAGCCAAGATAGTTATAATGAAAAACTGTTTTTT.